This T cell receptor beta chain was sequenced during a study of cytomegalovirus exposure and HLA in healthy donors. Study-level information: Some 180 million T cells yielded 110 million or so unique TCR beta sequences in earlier analysis. Overall study findings and caveats: The study labeled around 160 TCR beta chains cytomegalovirus-associated. CMV serostatus was the sole immune exposure data available.

PCR used 60 Vbeta primers and 13 Jbeta primers. The data were produced by immunoSEQ multiplex PCR, yet TCRdb's version contains in-frame clones alone and is incomplete. The sample holds under 100,000 clones, 10% seen once. In the case of this clone: Its antigen is undetermined.

CDR3 length: 13 amino acids. Germline CDR1 is SGHAT and CDR2 is FQNNGV. V gave up 2 bases and J gave up 2 bases, with 6 bases separating them. The clonotype was recovered from a man in his sixties in good health and CMV-seropositive. Sequenced input: PBMCs. The V gene is TRBV11-2, the J gene TRBJ2-5; no firm D call. The CDR3 sequence is CASSLSRQETQYF. The CDR3 DNA reads TGTGCCAGCAGCTTAAGCAGGCAAGAGACCCAGTACTTC.